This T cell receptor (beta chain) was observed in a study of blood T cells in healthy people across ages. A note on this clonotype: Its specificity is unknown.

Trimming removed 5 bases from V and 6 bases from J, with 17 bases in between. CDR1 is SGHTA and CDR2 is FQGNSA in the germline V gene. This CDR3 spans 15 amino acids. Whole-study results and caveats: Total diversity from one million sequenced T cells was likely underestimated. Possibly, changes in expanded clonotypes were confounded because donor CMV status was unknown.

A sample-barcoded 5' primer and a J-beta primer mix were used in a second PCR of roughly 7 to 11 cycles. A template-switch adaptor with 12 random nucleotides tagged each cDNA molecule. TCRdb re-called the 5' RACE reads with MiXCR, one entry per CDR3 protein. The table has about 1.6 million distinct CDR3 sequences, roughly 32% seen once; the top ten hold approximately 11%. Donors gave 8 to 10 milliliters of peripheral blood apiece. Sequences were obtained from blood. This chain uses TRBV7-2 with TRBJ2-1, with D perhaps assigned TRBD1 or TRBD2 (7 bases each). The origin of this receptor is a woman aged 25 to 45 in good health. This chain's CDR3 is CASSRGDSSLNEQFF. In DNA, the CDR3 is TGTGCCAGCAGCCGGGGGGACAGCTCCCTCAATGAGCAGTTCTTC.